This T cell receptor beta chain was identified in a study of T cell responses to AZD1222 COVID-19 vaccine. Whole-study context: Doses given second, at about 4 or about 12 weeks, were pooled.

The CDR3 length is 15 residues. Germline-derived CDR1 and CDR2 are MNHEY and SVGAGI. Trimming removed 4 bases at V and 10 bases at J, with 20 bases between. As for this clone: Its target is not known.

Findings and caveats of the study: The donors showed a predominance of white British ancestry and of females, with possible underestimation of clonal diversity.

Libraries were prepared by immunoSEQ multiplex PCR; TCRdb keeps only in-frame clonotypes and omits some of them. Seen here are about 82,000 clones, 90% to 95% observed once, and the top ten hold over 4.5%. The sample was peripheral blood, taken on day 0 of AZD1222 vaccination. The origin of this receptor is an adult in good health. The chain links TRBV6-5 to TRBJ1-5; D call uncertain. The CDR3 is CASSFDGRSSPPQHF. The CDR3 nucleotides are TGTGCCAGCAGTTTCGACGGGCGCAGTTCCCCCCCCCAGCATTTT.